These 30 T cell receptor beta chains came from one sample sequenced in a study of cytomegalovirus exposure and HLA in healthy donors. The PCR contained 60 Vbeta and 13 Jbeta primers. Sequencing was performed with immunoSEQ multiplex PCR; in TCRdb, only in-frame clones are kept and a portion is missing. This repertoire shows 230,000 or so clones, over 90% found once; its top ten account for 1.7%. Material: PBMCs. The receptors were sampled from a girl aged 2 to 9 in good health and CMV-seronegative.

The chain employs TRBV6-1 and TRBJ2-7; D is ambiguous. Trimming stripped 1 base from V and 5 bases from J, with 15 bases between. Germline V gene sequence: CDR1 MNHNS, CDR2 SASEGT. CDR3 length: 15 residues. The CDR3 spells CASSEGWASGDEQYF. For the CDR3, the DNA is TGTGCCAGCAGTGAAGGCTGGGCCTCTGGTGACGAGCAGTACTTC.

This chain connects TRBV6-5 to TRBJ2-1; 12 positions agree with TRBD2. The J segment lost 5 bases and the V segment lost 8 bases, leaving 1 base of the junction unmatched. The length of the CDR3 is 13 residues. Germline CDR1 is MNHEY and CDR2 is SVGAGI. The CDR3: CASSSGGDNEQFF. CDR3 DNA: TGTGCCAGCTCTAGCGGGGGGGACAATGAGCAGTTCTTC.

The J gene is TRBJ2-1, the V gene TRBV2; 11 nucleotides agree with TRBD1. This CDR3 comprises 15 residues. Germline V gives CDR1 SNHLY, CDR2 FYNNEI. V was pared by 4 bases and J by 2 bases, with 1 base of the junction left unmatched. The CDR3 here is CASSAGQGAYNEQFF. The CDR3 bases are TGTGCCAGCAGTGCGGGACAGGGGGCCTACAATGAGCAGTTCTTC.

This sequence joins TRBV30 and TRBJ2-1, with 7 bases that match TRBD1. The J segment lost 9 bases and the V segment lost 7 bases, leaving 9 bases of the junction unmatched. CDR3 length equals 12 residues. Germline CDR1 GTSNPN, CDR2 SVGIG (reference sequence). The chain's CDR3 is CAFKKGASEQFF. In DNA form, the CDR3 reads TGTGCCTTCAAAAAGGGGGCCAGTGAGCAGTTCTTC. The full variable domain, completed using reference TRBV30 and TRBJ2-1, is SQTIHQWPATLVQPVGSPLSLECTVEGTSNPNLYWYRQAAGRGLQLLFYSVGIGQISSEVPQNLSASRPQDRQFILSSKKLLLSDSGFYLCAFKKGASEQFFGPGTRLTVL.

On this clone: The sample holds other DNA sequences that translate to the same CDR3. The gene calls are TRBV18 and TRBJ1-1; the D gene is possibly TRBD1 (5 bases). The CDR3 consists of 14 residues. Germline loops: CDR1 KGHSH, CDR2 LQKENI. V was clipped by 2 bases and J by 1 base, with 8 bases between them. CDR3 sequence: CASSPGTGNTEAFF. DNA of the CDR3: TGTGCCAGCTCACCAGGAACAGGGAACACTGAAGCTTTCTTT.

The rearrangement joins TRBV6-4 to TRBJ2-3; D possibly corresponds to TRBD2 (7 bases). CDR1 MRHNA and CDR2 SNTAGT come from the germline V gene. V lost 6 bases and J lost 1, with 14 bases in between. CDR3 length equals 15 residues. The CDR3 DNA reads TGTGCCAGCAGCCCTGGGGGGGCTCGCACAGATACGCAGTATTTT. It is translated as CASSPGGARTDTQYF.

The CDR3 region has the DNA TGTGCCAGCAGCTTAAAGTCTACGTGGGTCAGGGTGTTTTCACCCCTCCACTTT. This codes for CASSLKSTWVRVFSPLHF. The chain is built from TRBV7-3 and TRBJ1-6; D perhaps matches TRBD1 (5 bases). Germline assignment: CDR1 SGHTA and CDR2 FQGTGA. Trimming removed 1 base at V and 9 bases at J, with 22 bases between. The CDR3 runs 18 residues. Full variable domain (outside the CDR3, taken from reference TRBV7-3 and TRBJ1-6): GAGVSQTPSNKVTEKGKYVELRCDPISGHTALYWYRQSLGQGPEFLIYFQGTGAADDSGLPNDRFFAVRPEGSVSTLKIQRTERGDSAVYLCASSLKSTWVRVFSPLHFGNGTRLTVT.

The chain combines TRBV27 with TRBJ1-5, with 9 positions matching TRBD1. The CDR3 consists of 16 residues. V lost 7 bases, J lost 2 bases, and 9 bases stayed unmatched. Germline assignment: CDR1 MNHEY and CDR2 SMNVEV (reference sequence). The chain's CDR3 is CASTPTWTGGNQPQHF. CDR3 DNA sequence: TGTGCCAGCACCCCAACCTGGACAGGGGGCAATCAGCCCCAGCATTTT.

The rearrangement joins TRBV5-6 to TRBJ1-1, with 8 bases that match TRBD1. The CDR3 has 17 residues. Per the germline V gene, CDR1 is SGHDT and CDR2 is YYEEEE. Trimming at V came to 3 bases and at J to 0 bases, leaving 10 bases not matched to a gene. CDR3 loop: CASSSDRGFVMNTEAFF. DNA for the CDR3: TGTGCCAGCAGCTCCGACAGGGGTTTTGTCATGAACACTGAAGCTTTCTTT.

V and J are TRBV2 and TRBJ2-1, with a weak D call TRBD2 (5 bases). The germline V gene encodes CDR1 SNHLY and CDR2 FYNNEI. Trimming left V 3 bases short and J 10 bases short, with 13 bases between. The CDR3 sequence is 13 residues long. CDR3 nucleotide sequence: TGTGCCAGCAGTGAGTCGGCGCCGGGAGAGCAGTTCTTC. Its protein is CASSESAPGEQFF. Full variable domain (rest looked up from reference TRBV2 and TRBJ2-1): EPEVTQTPSHQVTQMGQEVILRCVPISNHLYFYWYRQILGQKVEFLVSFYNNEISEKSEIFDDQFSVERPDGSNFTLKIRSTKLEDSAMYFCASSESAPGEQFFGPGTRLTVL.

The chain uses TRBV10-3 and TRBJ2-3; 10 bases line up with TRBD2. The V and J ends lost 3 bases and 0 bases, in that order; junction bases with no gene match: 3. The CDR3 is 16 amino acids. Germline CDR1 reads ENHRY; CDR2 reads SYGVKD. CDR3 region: CAISDQLAGSTDTQYF. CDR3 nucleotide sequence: TGTGCCATCAGTGACCAACTAGCGGGAAGCACAGATACGCAGTATTTT.

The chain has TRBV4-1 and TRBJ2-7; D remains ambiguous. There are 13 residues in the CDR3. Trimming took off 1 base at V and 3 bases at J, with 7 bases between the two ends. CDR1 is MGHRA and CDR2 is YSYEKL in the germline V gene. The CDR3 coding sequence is TGCGCCAGCAGCCAAGTCCCCAACTACGAGCAGTACTTC. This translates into CASSQVPNYEQYF.

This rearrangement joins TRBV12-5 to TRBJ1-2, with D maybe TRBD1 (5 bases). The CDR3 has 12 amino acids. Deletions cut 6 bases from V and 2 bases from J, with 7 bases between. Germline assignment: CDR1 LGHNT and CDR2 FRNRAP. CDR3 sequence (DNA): TGTGCTAGTGGAGGGGTGAACTATGGCTACACCTTC. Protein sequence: CASGGVNYGYTF.

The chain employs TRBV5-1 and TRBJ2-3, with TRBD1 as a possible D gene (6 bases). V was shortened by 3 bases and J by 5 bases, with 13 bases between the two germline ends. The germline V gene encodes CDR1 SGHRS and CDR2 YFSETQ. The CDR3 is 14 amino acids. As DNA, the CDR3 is TGCGCCAGCAGCTACGGCAGGGGAGAAGATACGCAGTATTTT. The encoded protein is CASSYGRGEDTQYF.

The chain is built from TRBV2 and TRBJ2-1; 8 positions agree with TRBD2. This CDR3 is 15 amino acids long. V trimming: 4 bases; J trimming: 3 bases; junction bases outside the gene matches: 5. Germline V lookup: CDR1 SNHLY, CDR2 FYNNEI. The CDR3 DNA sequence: TGTGCCAGCAGTGTTTTAGCGGGGTTCTACAATGAGCAGTTCTTC. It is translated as CASSVLAGFYNEQFF.

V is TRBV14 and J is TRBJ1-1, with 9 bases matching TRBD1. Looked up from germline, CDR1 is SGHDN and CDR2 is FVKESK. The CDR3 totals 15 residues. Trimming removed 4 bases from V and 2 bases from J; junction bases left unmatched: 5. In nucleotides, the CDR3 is TGTGCCAGCAGCCGGGGACAGGGTAGAAACACTGAAGCTTTCTTT. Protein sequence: CASSRGQGRNTEAFF.

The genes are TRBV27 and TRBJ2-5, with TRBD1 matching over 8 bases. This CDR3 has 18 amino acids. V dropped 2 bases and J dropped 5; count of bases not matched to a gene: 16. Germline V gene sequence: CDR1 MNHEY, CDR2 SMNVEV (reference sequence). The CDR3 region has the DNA TGTGCCAGCAGTTTAGGGTTAGGGACAGGACCGGGCGGGGAGACCCAGTACTTC. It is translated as CASSLGLGTGPGGETQYF.

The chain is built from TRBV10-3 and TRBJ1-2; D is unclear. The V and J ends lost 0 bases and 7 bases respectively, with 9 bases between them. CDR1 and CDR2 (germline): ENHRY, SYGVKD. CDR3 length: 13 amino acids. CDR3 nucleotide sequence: TGTGCCATCAGTGAGTCGAGTACCTTTGGCTACACCTTC. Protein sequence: CAISESSTFGYTF.

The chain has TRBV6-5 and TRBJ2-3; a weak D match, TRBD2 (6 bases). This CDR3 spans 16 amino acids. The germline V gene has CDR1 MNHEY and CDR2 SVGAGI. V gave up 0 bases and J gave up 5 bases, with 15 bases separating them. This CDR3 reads CASSYSTSGSLDTQYF. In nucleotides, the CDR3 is TGTGCCAGCAGTTACTCGACTAGTGGCTCACTAGATACGCAGTATTTT.

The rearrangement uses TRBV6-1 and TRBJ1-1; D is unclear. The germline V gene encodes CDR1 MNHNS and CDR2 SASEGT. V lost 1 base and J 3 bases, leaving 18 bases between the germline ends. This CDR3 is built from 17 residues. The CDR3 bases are TGTGCCAGCAGTGAAGATTTCTCCTTGTGGGCCCACACTGAAGCTTTCTTT. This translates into CASSEDFSLWAHTEAFF.

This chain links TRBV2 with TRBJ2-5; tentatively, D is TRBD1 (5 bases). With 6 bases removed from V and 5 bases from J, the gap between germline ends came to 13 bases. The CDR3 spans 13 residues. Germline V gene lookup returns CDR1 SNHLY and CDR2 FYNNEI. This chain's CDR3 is CASRAGFRETQYF. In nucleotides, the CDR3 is TGTGCCAGCAGAGCAGGGTTCCGCGAGACCCAGTACTTC.

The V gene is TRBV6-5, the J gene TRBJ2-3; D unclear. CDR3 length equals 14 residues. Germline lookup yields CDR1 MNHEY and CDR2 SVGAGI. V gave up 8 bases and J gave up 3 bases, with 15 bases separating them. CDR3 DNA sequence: TGTGCCAGCTGCGTGGCGATCGGGACAGATACGCAGTATTTT. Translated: CASCVAIGTDTQYF.

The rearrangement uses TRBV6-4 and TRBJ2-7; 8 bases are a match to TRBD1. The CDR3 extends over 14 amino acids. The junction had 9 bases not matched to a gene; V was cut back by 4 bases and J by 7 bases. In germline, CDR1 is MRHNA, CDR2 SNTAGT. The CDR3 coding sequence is TGTGCCAGCAGTGTAGGTCAGGGGGCGAGAGAGCAGTACTTC. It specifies CASSVGQGAREQYF.

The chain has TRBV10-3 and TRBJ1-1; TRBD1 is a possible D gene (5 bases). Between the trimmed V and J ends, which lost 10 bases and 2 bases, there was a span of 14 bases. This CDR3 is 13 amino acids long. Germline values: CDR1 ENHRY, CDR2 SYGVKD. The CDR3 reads CATWTGDNTEAFF. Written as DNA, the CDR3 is TGTGCCACCTGGACGGGGGACAACACTGAAGCTTTCTTT.

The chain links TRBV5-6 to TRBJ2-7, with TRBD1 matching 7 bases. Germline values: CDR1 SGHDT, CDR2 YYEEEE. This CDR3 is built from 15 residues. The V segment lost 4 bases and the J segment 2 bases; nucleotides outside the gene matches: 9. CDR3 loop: CASSPSGTAAYEQYF. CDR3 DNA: TGTGCCAGCAGCCCCTCCGGGACAGCGGCCTACGAGCAGTACTTC.

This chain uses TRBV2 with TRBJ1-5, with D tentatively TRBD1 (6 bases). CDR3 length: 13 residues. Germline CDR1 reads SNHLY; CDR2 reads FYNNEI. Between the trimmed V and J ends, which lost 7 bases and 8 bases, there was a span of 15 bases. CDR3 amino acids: CASTATGREPQHF. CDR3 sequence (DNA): TGTGCCAGCACCGCGACAGGAAGAGAGCCCCAGCATTTT.

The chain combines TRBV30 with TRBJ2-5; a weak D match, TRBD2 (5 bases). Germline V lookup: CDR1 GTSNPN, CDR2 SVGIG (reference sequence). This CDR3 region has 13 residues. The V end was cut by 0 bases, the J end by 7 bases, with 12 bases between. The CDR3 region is CAWSVSGAGTQYF. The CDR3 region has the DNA TGTGCCTGGAGTGTCTCGGGCGCGGGGACCCAGTACTTC.

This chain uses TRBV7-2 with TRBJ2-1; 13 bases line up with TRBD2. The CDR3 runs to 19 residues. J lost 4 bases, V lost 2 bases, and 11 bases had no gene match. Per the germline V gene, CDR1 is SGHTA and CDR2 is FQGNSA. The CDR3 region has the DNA TGTGCCAGCAGCTTAAGTGTACTAGCGGGAGGGCCGTCGTACAATGAGCAGTTCTTC. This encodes CASSLSVLAGGPSYNEQFF.

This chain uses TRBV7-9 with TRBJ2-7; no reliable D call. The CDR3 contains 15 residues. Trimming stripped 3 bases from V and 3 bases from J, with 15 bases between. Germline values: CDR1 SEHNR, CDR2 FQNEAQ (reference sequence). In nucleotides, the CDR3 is TGTGCCAGCAGCTTCTCGTGGGCCCCCGACTACGAGCAGTACTTC. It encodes CASSFSWAPDYEQYF.

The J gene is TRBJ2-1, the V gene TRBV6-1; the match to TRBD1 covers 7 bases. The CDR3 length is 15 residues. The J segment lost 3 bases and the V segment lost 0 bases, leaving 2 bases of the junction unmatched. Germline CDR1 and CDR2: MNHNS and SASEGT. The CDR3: CASSEAGTDYNEQFF. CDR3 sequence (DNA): TGTGCCAGCAGTGAAGCGGGGACAGACTACAATGAGCAGTTCTTC.